One sample yielded the 20 T cell receptor beta chains listed below, sequenced in a study of blood T cell repertoires in COVID-19. Only in-frame clones appear in the TCRdb table, and some are missing; sequencing was by immunoSEQ multiplex PCR. The repertoire holds about 200,000 clones, with 86% as singletons. Material for sequencing was PBMCs or T cells enriched from blood (not recorded which). All receptors come from a man between 35 and 55 years old with acute COVID-19.

The chain is built from TRBV29-1 and TRBJ2-3; 7 nucleotides match TRBD2. The CDR3 has 14 amino acids. V lost 2 bases to trimming and J lost 4 bases; unmatched junction nucleotides: 6. Germline CDR1 reads SQVTM; CDR2 reads ANQGSEA. The CDR3 sequence: CSVEPGGLPDTQYF. The CDR3 nucleotides are TGCAGCGTTGAACCGGGAGGTCTCCCAGATACGCAGTATTTT.

The V call is TRBV21-1, the J call TRBJ1-1; the table's D call, TRBD1, was not checked against the DNA. TRBV21-1 is reported as a pseudogene. The CDR3 runs 14 residues. The CDR3 DNA sequence: TGTGCCAGCAGTGCACAGGGGATGAACACTGAAGCTTTCTTT. Protein: CASSAQGMNTEAFF.

The rearrangement joins TRBV27 to TRBJ1-1; D not certain. This CDR3 is built from 14 residues. V lost 4 bases and J 10 bases, leaving 19 bases between the germline ends. Germline V gene lookup returns CDR1 MNHEY and CDR2 SMNVEV (reference sequence). The CDR3 loop reads CASSSGLYSQGAFF. As DNA, the CDR3 is TGTGCCAGCAGTTCCGGATTATACAGTCAAGGAGCTTTCTTT.

This clone came up a few times. The J gene is TRBJ2-3, the V gene TRBV21-1; the table's D gene call, TRBD1, was not cross checked with the DNA. TRBV21-1 is a pseudogene locus. The CDR3 is made up of 14 amino acids. In DNA, the CDR3 is TGTGCCAGCACCCCACAGGGGATTTCGGATACGCAGTATTTT. Residues: CASTPQGISDTQYF.

The chain has TRBV4-2 and TRBJ1-5; 7 positions match TRBD1. The junction had 6 bases not matched to a gene; V was cut back by 4 bases and J by 3 bases. Per germline, CDR1 LGHNA and CDR2 YNFKEQ. This CDR3 is 15 amino acids long. The CDR3 sequence is CASSRDRDTNQPQHF. The CDR3 DNA reads as TGTGCCAGCAGCCGCGACAGGGATACCAATCAGCCCCAGCATTTT.

This clone was seen only a few times. This rearrangement joins TRBV19 to TRBJ1-5; 7 nucleotides agree with TRBD1. The ends lost 6 bases at V and 7 bases at J; junction bases unmatched: 12. The length of the CDR3 is 15 residues. Germline values: CDR1 LNHDA, CDR2 SQIVND (reference sequence). This chain's CDR3 is CASRLQGNGEQPQHF. CDR3 DNA: TGTGCCAGTAGGCTACAGGGGAATGGGGAACAGCCCCAGCATTTT.

The CDR3 DNA reads as TGTGCCAGCAGTTACTACAGGGGGCATGTTAATTCACCCCTCCACTTT. Protein sequence: CASSYYRGHVNSPLHF. This chain uses TRBV6-5 with TRBJ1-6; 9 positions match TRBD1. The germline gives CDR1 MNHEY, CDR2 SVGAGI. The length of the CDR3 is 16 residues. Losses at the gene ends were 1 base for V and 6 bases for J; bases not matched to a gene: 4.

This clone has only one observation. The genes are TRBV4-1 and TRBJ2-6; a possible D gene is TRBD2 (6 bases). V was trimmed by 1 base and J by 2 bases, leaving 9 bases between them. This CDR3 is 16 amino acids long. The V gene's germline CDR1 is MGHRA and CDR2 YSYEKL. The CDR3 sequence: CASSQVGGTGANVLTF. Written as DNA, the CDR3 is TGCGCCAGCAGCCAAGTTGGGGGGACTGGGGCCAACGTCCTGACTTTC.

The chain links TRBV4-2 to TRBJ2-7, with 10 bases that match TRBD2. Trimming took 4 bases from V and 5 from J; bases not matched to a gene: 14. The CDR3 is 17 residues long. The germline CDR1 and CDR2 sequences are LGHNA and YNFKEQ. The CDR3, as DNA: TGTGCCAGCAGCCTAGGAGTGGAGGGGACTAGCGTCCACGAGCAGTACTTC. Its translation: CASSLGVEGTSVHEQYF.

V usage is TRBV19 and J usage is TRBJ2-2; 7 nucleotides line up with TRBD2. Germline loops: CDR1 LNHDA, CDR2 SQIVND (reference sequence). This CDR3 region has 14 residues. Germline trimming cut 6 bases from V and 6 bases from J; bases unmatched to any gene: 7. CDR3 in amino acids: CASSGSGGAGELFF. In DNA, the CDR3 is TGTGCCAGTAGCGGGAGTGGGGGGGCCGGGGAGCTGTTTTTT.

The CDR3 DNA reads TGTGCCAGCAGTTTTACAGCGGGGGCTGGAAACACCATATATTTT. This encodes CASSFTAGAGNTIYF. The gene calls are TRBV28 and TRBJ1-3; the D gene is possibly TRBD1 (5 bases). Trimming took off 3 bases at V and 2 bases at J, with 11 bases between the two ends. The germline gives CDR1 MDHEN, CDR2 SYDVKM. The CDR3 consists of 15 residues.

This chain joins TRBV3-1 (or the pseudogene TRBV3-2) and TRBJ2-2, with D tentatively TRBD2 (6 bases). The CDR3 is 17 amino acids. With 1 base removed from V and 4 bases from J, the gap between germline ends came to 16 bases. CDR1 and CDR2 from the germline V gene are LGHDT and YNNKEL (reference sequence). CDR3 amino acids: CASSQVASSEVTGELFF. CDR3 coding DNA: TGTGCCAGCAGCCAAGTCGCTTCTAGCGAAGTCACCGGGGAGCTGTTTTTT.

A few counts support this clone. CDR3 residues: CASNRLAGESYEQYF. Written as DNA, the CDR3 is TGTGCCAGCAACAGACTAGCGGGGGAATCCTACGAGCAGTACTTC. This chain links TRBV28 with TRBJ2-7, with 12 bases identical to TRBD2. Germline CDR1 reads MDHEN; CDR2 reads SYDVKM. Trimming at V came to 7 bases and at J to 1 base, leaving 5 bases not matched to a gene. The CDR3 is made up of 15 amino acids.

Remarks on this clone: Its ends do not fully match the called genes, so a read error is possible. The chain has TRBV7-9 and TRBJ2-7, with D possibly TRBD1 on 6 matching bases. The CDR3 is 12 amino acids. Per the germline V gene, CDR1 is SEHNR and CDR2 is FQNEAQ (reference sequence). In DNA form, the CDR3 reads TGTGCCAGCAGCTCCAGCCGGGACAACGAGGTCTTC. Protein sequence: CASSSSRDNEVF. The whole variable domain, remainder taken from reference TRBV7-9 and TRBJ2-7, is DTGVSQNPRHKITKRGQNVTFRCDPISEHNRLYWYRQTLGQGPEFLTYFQNEAQLEKSRLLSDRFSAERPKGSFSTLEIQRTEQGDSAMYLCASSSSRDNEVFGPGTRLTVT.

This clone was counted between two and nine times. This chain uses TRBV7-9 with TRBJ2-5, with TRBD1 as a possible D gene (7 bases). The CDR3 is 14 amino acids. Germline CDR1 SEHNR, CDR2 FQNEAQ (reference sequence). Trimming took off 5 bases at V and 2 bases at J, with 12 bases between the two ends. The CDR3 nucleotides read TGTGCCAGCAGCCGGGGGACAGAACAAGAGACCCAGTACTTC. This gives the protein CASSRGTEQETQYF.

The V gene is TRBV6-5, the J gene TRBJ2-3; 7 bases fit TRBD2. This CDR3 region has 15 residues. Trimming took 3 bases from V and 0 from J; bases not matched to a gene: 3. Germline V gene data show CDR1 as MNHEY and CDR2 as SVGAGI. CDR3 loop: CASSYSGPSTDTQYF. CDR3 sequence (DNA): TGTGCCAGCAGTTATAGCGGGCCGAGCACAGATACGCAGTATTTT.

J is TRBJ2-1 and V is TRBV7-8; 7 bases align to TRBD1. Germline values: CDR1 SGHVS, CDR2 FQNEAQ. The CDR3 sequence is 16 residues long. The V gene end was trimmed by 1 base and the J gene end by 4 bases; junction bases not matched to a gene: 7. The CDR3 region has the DNA TGTGCCAGCAGCTTAGGGGTACTGGGACAGTACAATGAGCAGTTCTTC. This gives the protein CASSLGVLGQYNEQFF.

The chain carries TRBV6-5 and TRBJ2-7, with TRBD1 as a possible D gene (5 bases). The CDR3 runs 14 residues. The germline V gene has CDR1 MNHEY and CDR2 SVGAGI. V was shortened by 0 bases and J by 4 bases, with 10 bases between the two germline ends. Here the CDR3 DNA reads TGTGCCAGCAGTTACTCGGCAGGGCGGTACGAGCAGTACTTC. Translation: CASSYSAGRYEQYF.

The chain couples TRBV24-1 to TRBJ1-4, with no clear D. This CDR3 has 15 amino acids. V was cut by 3 bases and J by 6 bases, with 13 bases left in between. In germline, CDR1 is KGHDR, CDR2 SFDVKD. CDR3 amino acids: CATSDTTSADEKLFF. The CDR3 region has the DNA TGTGCCACCAGTGATACAACGTCGGCGGATGAAAAACTGTTTTTT.

J is TRBJ2-3 and V is TRBV28, with 8 bases identical to TRBD2. J gave up 3 bases and V 4 bases, and 12 bases lay outside the gene matches. Germline lookup yields CDR1 MDHEN and CDR2 SYDVKM. CDR3 size: 17 residues. The CDR3 reads CASSSSRRTSFTDTQYF. In DNA, the CDR3 is TGTGCCAGCAGTTCCAGTAGGCGGACTAGCTTTACAGATACGCAGTATTTT.